This T cell receptor (beta chain) was captured by sequencing in a study of memory CD4+ T cells and cytomegalovirus serostatus. The sort gate was single viable CD3+CD4+CD8-CD45RO+ cells for memory CD4+ T cells. Produced via immunoSEQ multiplex PCR; TCRdb's table is partial and in-frame only. This table holds more than 35,000 clones, 65% to 80% found once. This CDR3 region has 14 residues. The germline V gene has CDR1 SGHTA and CDR2 FQGTGA. The V gene lost 5 bases and the J gene lost 2 bases, with 9 bases spanning the gap. This chain links TRBV7-3 with TRBJ2-2; possibly TRBD1 for D (5 bases). The TCR was taken from an adult in good health and CMV-seropositive. The sequenced material came from memory CD4+ T cells from blood. Here the CDR3 DNA reads TGTGCCAGCAGCCCCGGACACAACACCGGGGAGCTGTTTTTT. Translation gives CASSPGHNTGELFF.